These 19 T cell receptor beta chains originate from one sample sequenced in a study of blood T cell repertoires in COVID-19. Only in-frame clones appear in the TCRdb table, and some are missing; sequencing was by immunoSEQ multiplex PCR. The table records about 180,000 clones, approximately 85% of them present only once. Source material: peripheral blood. The receptors originated from a man aged 60-69 years with acute or convalescent COVID-19.

This chain joins TRBV6-1 and TRBJ2-4; a weak D match, TRBD2 (7 bases). Trimming took 2 bases from V and 2 from J, leaving 10 bases between them. Looked up from germline, CDR1 is MNHNS and CDR2 is SASEGT. The CDR3 length is 15 residues. The CDR3 loop reads CASSERGGTKNIQYF. DNA for the CDR3: TGTGCCAGCAGTGAAAGGGGGGGAACCAAAAACATTCAGTACTTC.

The J gene is TRBJ2-2, the V gene TRBV29-1; D possibly corresponds to TRBD2 (6 bases). The V end was cut by 7 bases, the J end by 3 bases, with 15 bases between. The length of the CDR3 is 14 residues. CDR1 is SQVTM, CDR2 ANQGSEA, per germline. CDR3 protein: CSGRRERDTGELFF. The DNA of the CDR3 is TGCAGCGGCCGCCGGGAGCGGGACACCGGGGAGCTGTTTTTT.

This chain joins TRBV14 and TRBJ2-2; D gene uncertain. CDR3 size: 16 residues. Germline-derived CDR1 and CDR2 are SGHDN and FVKESK. V was trimmed by 4 bases and J by 2 bases, leaving 14 bases between them. In nucleotides, the CDR3 is TGTGCCAGCAGCCGCGCCTTTTTGTTCAACACCGGGGAGCTGTTTTTT. Encoded protein: CASSRAFLFNTGELFF.

The V gene is TRBV5-1, the J gene TRBJ2-7; a weak D match, TRBD1 (6 bases). V was cut by 1 base and J by 6 bases, with 8 bases left in between. Germline V gene sequence: CDR1 SGHRS, CDR2 YFSETQ. CDR3 length: 12 residues. The CDR3 nucleotides read TGCGCCAGCAGCTTGACAGGGAGCGAGCAGTACTTC. Protein sequence: CASSLTGSEQYF.

This rearrangement joins TRBV28 to TRBJ2-1, with TRBD2 identical over 10 bases. This CDR3 is built from 16 residues. CDR1 and CDR2 (germline): MDHEN, SYDVKM. V shed 4 bases, J shed 6 bases, and the junction held 9 bases outside the gene matches. The CDR3 loop is CASSSPASGSFNEQFF. The DNA for the CDR3 is TGTGCCAGCAGTTCTCCAGCTAGCGGGAGTTTCAATGAGCAGTTCTTC.

The chain has TRBV10-3 and TRBJ2-2, with D maybe TRBD1 (5 bases). The CDR3 spans 14 residues. V dropped 6 bases and J dropped 0 bases, with 8 bases sitting between them. Germline assignment: CDR1 ENHRY and CDR2 SYGVKD. CDR3: CAISDSSNTGELFF. CDR3 DNA: TGTGCCATCAGCGACAGTTCGAACACCGGGGAGCTGTTTTTT.

The rearrangement links TRBV12-3 or TRBV12-4 to TRBJ2-1; 8 bases map to TRBD2. The length of the CDR3 is 13 residues. The ends lost 7 bases at V and 10 bases at J; junction bases unmatched: 9. CDR3 protein: CASTRGRLLEQFF. As DNA, the CDR3 is TGTGCCAGCACACGCGGGAGGTTGTTGGAGCAGTTCTTC.

The rearrangement uses TRBV19 and TRBJ1-3; D unclear. In germline, CDR1 is LNHDA, CDR2 SQIVND (reference sequence). V was cut by 7 bases and J by 0 bases, with 10 bases left in between. CDR3 size: 14 residues. The DNA for the CDR3 is TGTGCCAGTAAACAGACCTCCTCTGGAAACACCATATATTTT. This translates into CASKQTSSGNTIYF.

V gene TRBV19 combines with J gene TRBJ2-2, with TRBD1 matching over 7 bases. V was clipped by 9 bases and J by 0 bases; unmatched bases: 13. The germline V gene encodes CDR1 LNHDA and CDR2 SQIVND (reference sequence). The CDR3 loop spans 17 amino acids. CDR3 protein: CARLTTGDKPNTGELFF. CDR3 DNA: TGTGCCAGATTAACAACAGGGGACAAACCGAACACCGGGGAGCTGTTTTTT.

This clone was observed a handful of times. The genes are TRBV21-1 and TRBJ2-7; the D call of TRBD2 is as the table states it, not checked on the DNA. TRBV21-1 is a documented pseudogene. This CDR3 has 15 residues. The DNA for the CDR3 is TGTGCCAGCAGCAAATCAGAACCCCTACGGGACGAGCAGTACTTC. It yields the protein CASSKSEPLRDEQYF.

This chain connects TRBV10-3 to TRBJ2-7; tentative D call: TRBD2 (5 bases). V was cut by 3 bases and J by 2 bases, with 11 bases left in between. CDR1 is ENHRY, CDR2 SYGVKD, per germline. The CDR3 totals 14 residues. The CDR3 DNA sequence: TGTGCCATCAGTGATAGAGCGGAACCCTACGAGCAGTACTTC. Translated, it gives CAISDRAEPYEQYF.

The chain carries TRBV2 and TRBJ2-1; 9 bases are a match to TRBD2. Germline lookup yields CDR1 SNHLY and CDR2 FYNNEI. The CDR3 has 15 residues. The junction had 5 bases not matched to a gene; V was cut back by 6 bases and J by 2 bases. The CDR3 loop is CASRLLAGPYNEQFF. CDR3 nucleotide sequence: TGTGCCAGCAGATTACTAGCGGGCCCCTACAATGAGCAGTTCTTC.

The gene calls are TRBV5-5 and TRBJ1-6; TRBD1 matches at 7 bases. The CDR3 extends over 14 amino acids. V shed 4 bases, J shed 7 bases, and the junction held 5 bases outside the gene matches. CDR1 SGHKS and CDR2 YYEKEE come from the germline V gene (reference sequence). This CDR3 reads CASSPGQPNSPLHF. The CDR3 DNA sequence: TGTGCCAGCAGCCCGGGACAGCCAAATTCACCCCTCCACTTT.

This sequence joins TRBV9 and TRBJ2-2; TRBD2 is a possible D gene (5 bases). CDR3 length: 13 amino acids. Germline V gene lookup returns CDR1 SGDLS and CDR2 YYNGEE. The V end lost 3 bases, the J end lost 6 bases, and 9 bases lay between the germline ends. The CDR3 reads CASSAGIAGELFF. CDR3 nucleotides: TGTGCCAGCAGCGCGGGGATCGCCGGGGAGCTGTTTTTT.

This chain's CDR3 is CASSIGPLAGRLFF. Written as DNA, the CDR3 is TGTGCCAGTAGTATAGGTCCACTAGCGGGGCGGCTATTCTTC. The chain recombines TRBV19 with TRBJ2-1; TRBD2 matches 10 bases. Germline CDR1 reads LNHDA; CDR2 reads SQIVND (reference sequence). The CDR3 is made up of 14 amino acids. With 1 base clipped from V and 16 bases from J, the junction kept 10 bases outside the gene matches.

The chain employs TRBV5-1 and TRBJ2-5; 7 bases fit TRBD2. With 4 bases clipped from V and 5 bases from J, the junction kept 5 bases outside the gene matches. This CDR3 spans 13 amino acids. Per the germline V gene, CDR1 is SGHRS and CDR2 is YFSETQ. The CDR3 DNA reads TGCGCCAGCAGCATGACAGCGGGGGAGACCCAGTACTTC. It yields the protein CASSMTAGETQYF.

The chain uses TRBV9 and TRBJ2-7; D is possibly TRBD2 (5 bases). The V end was cut by 0 bases, the J end by 0 bases, with 13 bases between. Germline V lookup: CDR1 SGDLS, CDR2 YYNGEE. The CDR3 loop spans 16 amino acids. CDR3 sequence reads: CASSVGSAVSSYEQYF. CDR3 DNA: TGTGCCAGCAGCGTAGGTTCAGCGGTGAGCTCCTACGAGCAGTACTTC.

The chain is built from TRBV28 and TRBJ1-2, with D unclear. Trimming took 6 bases from V and 9 from J, leaving 17 bases between them. CDR1 and CDR2 (germline): MDHEN, SYDVKM. CDR3 length: 13 residues. The CDR3 loop is CASRDTRTYRYTF. The CDR3 coding sequence is TGTGCCAGCAGAGATACAAGGACTTATCGCTACACCTTC.

This clone is a singleton in its sample. V gene TRBV19 combines with J gene TRBJ1-4; D unclear. V was pared by 5 bases and J by 13 bases, with 14 bases between. The germline V gene has CDR1 LNHDA and CDR2 SQIVND (reference sequence). This CDR3 is 12 amino acids long. The CDR3 loop reads CASSSHSWALFF. CDR3 DNA sequence: TGTGCCAGTAGTTCACACAGCTGGGCACTGTTTTTT.